The 2 T cell receptor beta chains given below trace back to one sample, sequenced in a study of breast tumors, draining lymph nodes, adjacent tissues. Using its own MiXCR run on the multiplex PCR reads, TCRdb lists one record per CDR3 protein. The table shows over 200,000 distinct CDR3 sequences, with 32% occurring only once. The lymph nodes were axillary draining lymph nodes from breast cancer patients. The source material was axillary lymph node tissue. The origin of the receptors is a female donor with breast cancer. Some clones in this sample may be carry-over from other donors' samples.

This clonotype was seen repeatedly, ten times or more. The rearrangement links TRBV19 to TRBJ2-2, with TRBD1 matching 7 bases. The CDR3 has 14 residues. With 6 bases clipped from V and 6 bases from J, the junction kept 7 bases outside the gene matches. From germline, CDR1 is LNHDA and CDR2 SQIVND (reference sequence). This chain's CDR3 is CASRPGQESGELFF. CDR3 DNA: TGTGCCAGTAGACCTGGACAGGAATCCGGGGAGCTGTTTTTT.

This clonotype was picked up many times. V and J are TRBV6-6 and TRBJ1-2, with unresolved D. Trimming removed 5 bases at V and 5 bases at J, with 18 bases between. Germline CDR1 is MNHNY and CDR2 is SVGAGI (reference sequence). The CDR3 covers 15 residues. This chain's CDR3 is CASSQGGSSPYGYTF. DNA for the CDR3: TGTGCCAGCAGTCAAGGAGGGAGTTCCCCGTATGGCTACACCTTC.